This T cell receptor (beta chain) was captured in a study of T cell responses to AZD1222 COVID-19 vaccine (dated by TCRdb to about 2021). Notes on the research overall: TCR sequencing covered approximately 230 trial participants: roughly 200 given two doses of AZD1222 and about 26 given two doses of MenACWY control vaccine. Trial participants were enrolled by age into subgroups of 18-55, 56-69 and 70-plus years, and about 150, 27 and 61 TCR-sequenced participants, respectively, were included in these subgroups. Overall study outcomes, separate from this receptor: Because no day 14 peak-response samples were available, repertoires were characterized only after the peak T cell response. After two AZD1222 doses, both the breadth and the depth of spike-specific TCRs were significantly higher than at day 0 and than in MenACWY recipients. Epitopes outside the regions mutated in the B.1.351 and B.1.1.7 variants were reportedly recognized by nearly half of the unique spike-specific TCRs. The 56-69-year group was small, and its depth increase did not reach significance, likely because of low power. Participants were mostly white British, with more females than males. The authors suggested clonal diversity may have been underestimated. The whole spike protein was spanned by vaccine-associated CD4 TCRs, and dominant responses were seen in regions 160-218 and 743-854. Conclusions about previously exposed vaccinees are limited because only a handful of AZD1222 recipients were SARS-CoV-2 seropositive at baseline.

Regarding this clone: What antigen it recognizes has not been identified. No much larger clone is present one base from it, and per-base qualities are unavailable.

The CDR3 regions of human TCRbeta chains were subjected to immunosequencing. For the original study's pipeline: TCRs in the repertoires were compared against a reference library of SARS-CoV-2-specific TCRs that had been generated with the MIRA antigen-specificity platform. Breadth was defined as the fraction of unique TCRs that were SARS-CoV-2-associated, and depth was defined as the fraction of total T cells that were SARS-CoV-2-associated. Using the MIRA data, each spike-specific TCR was mapped to the spike region that the TCR reacts to and placed in a CD4 or CD8 class. Log10-transformed breadth and depth values were compared by one-way ANOVA with Sidak's multiple comparisons tests. Not all clones reach the TCRdb copy of this immuneACCESS table, which keeps in-frame sequences only. Checked studies attribute under half of the gap to unresolved V genes and leave the rest unexplained. The DNA was the basis for D and trimming; V, J and clone size are from that table. This sample holds about 160,000 clones; 92% were observed only once. The ten largest clones add up to around 4.4% of the sample.

V and J are truncated by 5 bases and 12 bases respectively, leaving an intervening sequence of 13 bases. CDR1 and CDR2, per the germline V gene (reference sequence), are GTSNPN and SVGIG. Including cysteine and phenylalanine, the CDR3 has 10 amino acids. Here the CDR3 DNA is all that survives: 30 bases in frame from base 1. In the paper's terms, the time point label means: baseline before first vaccination. What the treatment or condition label conveys for this sample: meningococcal conjugate vaccine given as trial control. Samples from vaccinated people were obtained from the UK trials COV001 and COV002, which included a single-blind randomized controlled phase 2/3 trial of AZD1222 (ChAdOx1 nCoV-19) in healthy adults. For TCRbeta chain sequencing, PBMC samples were collected from trial participants at day 0 and at day 28 after the second dose.

The clonotype comes from an adult in good health. This sequence uses TRBV30 and TRBJ1-1; the D gene cannot be resolved reliably. This sample comprised peripheral blood, obtained on day 0 of MenACWY control vaccination. The base sequence is TGTGCCTGGGGCGGCGTAAAAACTTTCTTT. This sequence encodes CAWGGVKTFF.